One T cell receptor (beta chain) is described in this entry. Source study methods: It was from reference gene primer amplification that nucleated cell counts were estimated. Profiling relied on immunoSEQ multiplex PCR, and the TCRdb table lists in-frame clones only, not all of them. From that table come the V and J calls and clone size; the DNA was used to work out D and trimming. The sample records about 190,000 clones, over 75% being singletons. This record comes from a study of blood T cell repertoires in COVID-19. Whole-study context: Sites in the United States, Italy and Spain provided acute and convalescent COVID-19 samples. PBMCs, B-cell-depleted T cells, or T cells were the source of the cDNA or gDNA that made up the material.

The CDR3 spans 15 residues. From germline, CDR1 is SGHRS and CDR2 YFSETQ. V lost 1 base, J lost 1 base, and 9 bases lay in between. The TCR sequence derives from a woman aged 50 to 60 with acute or convalescent COVID-19. This sequence joins TRBV5-1 and TRBJ1-3; D may be TRBD1 (5 bases). Sample: peripheral blood. CDR3 in DNA: TGCGCCAGCAGCTTGACGGGGGGATCTGGAAACACCATATATTTT. As protein: CASSLTGGSGNTIYF.